One sample yielded the 16 T cell receptor beta chains listed below, sequenced in a study of blood T cells in healthy people across ages. The use of a sample-barcoded 5' primer and a J-beta primer mix characterized a second PCR of 7 to 11 cycles. TCRdb processed the 5' RACE reads anew with MiXCR; each CDR3 protein has one entry. This sample has roughly 1 million distinct CDR3 sequences, with about 23% found just once. The sample was also linked to a second study, of T cells of mothers and their children.

The sample was blood. The receptors were gathered from a girl aged 2 to 10 in good health.

As for this clonotype: Compared with germline, one end of the junction differs, possibly owing to a read error. V and J are TRBV20-1 and TRBJ2-7; D remains ambiguous. The germline gives CDR1 DFQATT, CDR2 SNEGSKA (reference sequence). The CDR3 is made up of 11 amino acids. Here the CDR3 DNA reads TGCAGTGCTAGATTCGAGTACGGGCAGTACTTC. As protein: CSARFEYGQYF.

V gene TRBV11-2 combines with J gene TRBJ1-1, with D hard to call. Deletions cut 5 bases from V and 1 base from J, with 8 bases between. This CDR3 has 13 residues. The germline gives CDR1 SGHAT, CDR2 FQNNGV. The CDR3 protein is CASSRAENTEAFF. The CDR3 DNA is TGTGCCAGCAGCAGAGCAGAGAACACTGAAGCTTTCTTT.

The V gene is TRBV4-2, the J gene TRBJ2-3, with TRBD1 as a possible D gene (5 bases). The CDR3 sequence is 16 residues long. V was cut by 2 bases and J by 4 bases, with 16 bases left in between. Germline values: CDR1 LGHNA, CDR2 YNFKEQ. CDR3 DNA sequence: TGTGCCAGCAGCCAACTGGTTCCGACAGCACCAGATACGCAGTATTTT. This translates into CASSQLVPTAPDTQYF.

V usage is TRBV7-9 and J usage is TRBJ2-5, with 10 bases lining up with TRBD2. This CDR3 has 15 amino acids. Germline V gene sequence: CDR1 SEHNR, CDR2 FQNEAQ (reference sequence). V dropped 6 bases and J dropped 3; count of bases not matched to a gene: 7. CDR3 bases: TGTGCCAGCAGAAATACCGGACTAGCGGAAGAGACCCAGTACTTC. Amino acids: CASRNTGLAEETQYF.

The rearrangement joins TRBV3-1 to TRBJ1-6; D is undetermined. The CDR3 contains 13 residues. V lost 1 base and J 15 bases, leaving 13 bases between the germline ends. Germline CDR1 is LGHDT and CDR2 is YNNKEL (reference sequence). The chain's CDR3 is CASSQGFLTLLHF. DNA for the CDR3: TGTGCCAGCAGCCAAGGGTTTTTGACACTCCTCCACTTT.

This clonotype has just a few counts. This chain uses TRBV11-2 with TRBJ1-6; D is undetermined. Trimming removed 0 bases from V and 6 bases from J, with 9 bases in between. Germline V gene data show CDR1 as SGHAT and CDR2 as FQNNGV. This CDR3 has 15 residues. CDR3 region: CASSLEVPLNSPLHF. Here the CDR3 DNA reads TGTGCCAGCAGCTTAGAGGTGCCGCTTAATTCACCCCTCCACTTT.

This clonotype was seen only a few times. The rearrangement uses TRBV28 and TRBJ1-2; 9 nucleotides align to TRBD1. The CDR3 is 12 residues long. Germline loops: CDR1 MDHEN, CDR2 SYDVKM. V lost 7 bases, J lost 7 bases, and 4 bases stayed unmatched. CDR3 sequence reads: CASTDRGVGYTF. DNA for the CDR3: TGTGCCAGCACCGACAGGGGGGTTGGCTACACCTTC.

V gene TRBV7-2 combines with J gene TRBJ2-5; 7 nucleotides agree with TRBD1. CDR1 and CDR2 from the germline V gene are SGHTA and FQGNSA. V lost 6 bases to trimming and J lost 5 bases; unmatched junction nucleotides: 12. The CDR3 contains 15 residues. The chain's CDR3 is CASRPRYRGTETQYF. The CDR3 DNA reads TGTGCCAGCAGACCAAGGTACAGGGGCACGGAGACCCAGTACTTC.

This clonotype has just a few counts. J is TRBJ2-7 and V is TRBV2; TRBD2 might be the D (5 bases). Trimming took 3 bases from V and 6 from J, leaving 21 bases between them. Looked up from germline, CDR1 is SNHLY and CDR2 is FYNNEI. CDR3 length: 16 residues. As DNA, the CDR3 is TGTGCCAGCAGTGATCTTCGGGGTTCAGTTGAGGGCGAGCAGTACTTC. It codes for CASSDLRGSVEGEQYF.

The V call is TRBV15, the J call TRBJ2-7; D might be TRBD1 or TRBD2, each matching 5 bases. Germline V gives CDR1 LNHNV, CDR2 YYDKDF (reference sequence). CDR3 length equals 13 residues. The V and J ends lost 6 bases and 5 bases respectively, with 14 bases between them. The CDR3, as DNA: TGTGCCACCAGAAGCCGGGGCGGTCACGAGCAGTACTTC. This encodes CATRSRGGHEQYF.

This clonotype was detected a few times. This chain links TRBV4-1 with TRBJ2-3, with 8 nucleotides matching TRBD1. This CDR3 spans 17 amino acids. Germline loops: CDR1 MGHRA, CDR2 YSYEKL. The V and J ends lost 0 bases and 2 bases, in that order; junction bases with no gene match: 7. The chain's CDR3 is CASSQELKTGVTDTQYF. The CDR3 bases are TGCGCCAGCAGCCAAGAACTCAAGACAGGGGTCACAGATACGCAGTATTTT.

A few counts support this clonotype. The CDR3 DNA follows: TGTGCCAGCAGCTTGGCGTCTGAATACGAGCAGTACTTC. Amino acid sequence: CASSLASEYEQYF. The chain carries TRBV5-6 and TRBJ2-7; D is undetermined. Germline CDR1 SGHDT, CDR2 YYEEEE. The length of the CDR3 is 13 residues. V lost 0 bases and J 4 bases, leaving 8 bases between the germline ends.

This clonotype has only a few counts. This chain uses TRBV7-2 with TRBJ2-3; possibly TRBD2 for D (7 bases). The CDR3 has 15 amino acids. Germline lookup yields CDR1 SGHTA and CDR2 FQGNSA. V lost 2 bases to trimming and J lost 5 bases, with 14 bases between them. CDR3: CASSLIIGGGDTQYF. The CDR3, as DNA: TGTGCCAGCAGCTTAATCATAGGGGGGGGAGATACGCAGTATTTT.

This sequence joins TRBV5-6 and TRBJ2-1; possible D gene TRBD1, 5 bases. V was pared by 4 bases and J by 7 bases, with 21 bases between. The germline gives CDR1 SGHDT, CDR2 YYEEEE. The CDR3 covers 16 residues. The CDR3 coding sequence is TGTGCCAGCAGCCCTCGGGTCGACAGTAGGAGTAATGAGCAGTTCTTC. The encoded protein is CASSPRVDSRSNEQFF. The whole variable domain, filled in from reference TRBV5-6 and TRBJ2-1, reads DAGVTQSPTHLIKTRGQQVTLRCSPKSGHDTVSWYQQALGQGPQFIFQYYEEEERQRGNFPDRFSGHQFPNYSSELNVNALLLGDSALYLCASSPRVDSRSNEQFFGPGTRLTVL.

V usage is TRBV27 and J usage is TRBJ2-7, with D tentatively TRBD2 (6 bases). CDR3 length: 15 amino acids. Trimming took off 5 bases at V and 2 bases at J, with 16 bases between the two ends. Germline CDR1 MNHEY, CDR2 SMNVEV (reference sequence). CDR3 sequence reads: CASSRKGGDPYEQYF. The CDR3 bases are TGTGCCAGCAGTCGAAAAGGCGGGGATCCCTACGAGCAGTACTTC.

This clonotype came up a few times. At one boundary the junction diverges from the germline segment, which might be a read error. The V and J genes are TRBV29-1 and TRBJ1-3; no clear D gene. Per germline, CDR1 SQVTM and CDR2 ANQGSEA. The CDR3 runs 12 residues. In DNA, the CDR3 is TGCAGCGTTCAACTCTCTGGAAACGCCATATATTTT. This sequence encodes CSVQLSGNAIYF.